This T cell receptor (beta chain) was captured in a study of blood T cell repertoires in COVID-19. About the research overall: T cells, B-cell-depleted T cells, or PBMCs provided the cDNA or gDNA that served as material.

Clones were read by immunoSEQ multiplex PCR, and TCRdb kept only the in-frame ones, dropping some. Seen here are fewer than 200,000 clones, 65% to 90% observed once, and the top ten hold approximately 7%. This CDR3 is built from 15 residues. V was pared by 6 bases and J by 0 bases, with 15 bases between. Germline CDR1 and CDR2: SQVTM and ANQGSEA. The sample taken for sequencing was peripheral blood. This clonotype originated in a woman aged 40 to 49 with COVID-19, enrolled during active disease. J is TRBJ2-1 and V is TRBV29-1; TRBD1 might be the D (5 bases). The DNA of the CDR3 is TGCAGCGTCGAGTCGATCAGGGACTCCTACAATGAGCAGTTCTTC. Its protein is CSVESIRDSYNEQFF.